The 29 T cell receptor beta chains listed next were all sequenced from one sample in a study of T cell responses to AZD1222 COVID-19 vaccine. This table comes from immunoSEQ multiplex PCR, and its TCRdb copy is limited to in-frame clones, with some not included. Of 54,000 or so clones listed, 70% to 90% are singletons. The sequencing used peripheral blood, collected on day 0 of AZD1222 vaccination. The receptor set was obtained from an adult in good health.

CDR3 region: CASSFGGRETQYF. The CDR3 nucleotides read TGTGCCAGCAGTTTTGGGGGGCGGGAGACCCAGTACTTC. V gene TRBV12-3 or TRBV12-4 combines with J gene TRBJ2-5; D is tentatively TRBD1 or TRBD2 (6 bases each). The CDR3 sequence is 13 residues long. The ends were cut back, 3 bases at V and 5 bases at J, with 10 bases in the middle.

The gene calls are TRBV28 and TRBJ1-2; possible D gene TRBD1, 6 bases. CDR1 and CDR2 (germline): MDHEN, SYDVKM. There are 15 residues in the CDR3. Trimming took 4 bases from V and 4 from J, leaving 16 bases between them. For the CDR3, the DNA is TGTGCCAGCAGTTCCGATGGGGGGGGCATCTATGGCTACACCTTC. Its protein product is CASSSDGGGIYGYTF.

The chain employs TRBV19 and TRBJ1-3; D is undetermined. Germline assignment: CDR1 LNHDA and CDR2 SQIVND (reference sequence). V was shortened by 3 bases and J by 0 bases, with 12 bases between the two germline ends. The CDR3 sequence is 16 residues long. This CDR3 is CASSIIQTHSGNTIYF. CDR3 nucleotide sequence: TGTGCCAGTAGTATCATTCAGACCCACTCTGGAAACACCATATATTTT.

This clone was recorded a few times. The chain uses TRBV6-5 and TRBJ1-2; D is unresolved. V lost 0 bases, J lost 7 bases, and 12 bases lay in between. The germline V gene encodes CDR1 MNHEY and CDR2 SVGAGI. This CDR3 spans 14 amino acids. The CDR3 coding sequence is TGTGCCAGCAGTTACTCCGACGGCCTGGCTGGCTACACCTTC. It specifies CASSYSDGLAGYTF.

The chain has TRBV10-3 and TRBJ1-3; D remains ambiguous. The CDR3 contains 16 residues. The germline gives CDR1 ENHRY, CDR2 SYGVKD. V was trimmed by 3 bases and J by 0 bases, leaving 12 bases between them. The CDR3 sequence: CAISDPPLNSGNTIYF. The DNA for the CDR3 is TGTGCCATCAGTGACCCACCCCTAAACTCTGGAAACACCATATATTTT.

CDR3 nucleotide sequence: TGTGCCAGTAAGGGAGAGAGGGGGTCTCTACGAGGCTACACCTTC. This translates into CASKGERGSLRGYTF. V and J are TRBV19 and TRBJ1-2, with D perhaps TRBD1 (6 bases). CDR1 LNHDA and CDR2 SQIVND come from the germline V gene (reference sequence). V was clipped by 7 bases and J by 8 bases, with 23 bases between them. The CDR3 has 15 amino acids.

The CDR3 region has the DNA TGTGCCAGCAGCTTGGAGGGGTGGATAGGGGAACAATATGGCTACACCTTC. Its translation is CASSLEGWIGEQYGYTF. The J gene is TRBJ1-2, the V gene TRBV5-5; tentatively, D is TRBD1 (5 bases). This CDR3 region has 17 residues. The V end was cut by 0 bases, the J end by 5 bases, with 20 bases between. In germline, CDR1 is SGHKS, CDR2 YYEKEE (reference sequence).

For the CDR3, the DNA is TGTGCCAGCAGCGTACGACTGAGGTCCGCCGGGGAGCTGTTTTTT. This codes for CASSVRLRSAGELFF. The genes are TRBV9 and TRBJ2-2; D is uncertain. The CDR3 is 15 residues long. V lost 1 base, J lost 6 bases, and 13 bases lay in between. The V gene's germline CDR1 is SGDLS and CDR2 YYNGEE. Complete variable domain (other parts from reference TRBV9 and TRBJ2-2): DSGVTQTPKHLITATGQRVTLRCSPRSGDLSVYWYQQSLDQGLQFLIQYYNGEERAKGNILERFSAQQFPDLHSELNLSSLELGDSALYFCASSVRLRSAGELFFGEGSRLTVL.

The rearrangement joins TRBV19 to TRBJ2-7; D is possibly TRBD2 (6 bases). V lost 10 bases, J lost 3 bases, and 16 bases lay in between. In germline, CDR1 is LNHDA, CDR2 SQIVND (reference sequence). The CDR3 runs to 13 residues. The CDR3 bases are TGTGCCACCAAACCCGGGGGAGACTACGAGCAGTACTTC. This gives the protein CATKPGGDYEQYF.

The table lists this clone with a count of one. The chain employs TRBV11-2 and TRBJ2-7; possibly TRBD2 for D (5 bases). Trimming removed 5 bases at V and 3 bases at J, with 20 bases between. The CDR3 length is 16 residues. Germline V gene lookup returns CDR1 SGHAT and CDR2 FQNNGV. The CDR3 region is CASSPLGGRTYYEQYF. In DNA form, the CDR3 reads TGTGCCAGCAGCCCCCTTGGTGGGAGAACCTACTACGAGCAGTACTTC.

The chain combines TRBV7-9 with TRBJ2-1; 8 bases fit TRBD1. There are 12 residues in the CDR3. Germline values: CDR1 SEHNR, CDR2 FQNEAQ (reference sequence). V trimming: 10 bases; J trimming: 8 bases; junction bases outside the gene matches: 7. CDR3 in amino acids: CATGQALHEQFF. The DNA of the CDR3 is TGTGCCACGGGACAGGCCTTACATGAGCAGTTCTTC.

This rearrangement joins TRBV5-6 to TRBJ1-1, with a possible D match to TRBD1 (5 bases). Germline V gene sequence: CDR1 SGHDT, CDR2 YYEEEE. This CDR3 spans 15 amino acids. The V end was cut by 0 bases, the J end by 3 bases, with 12 bases between. CDR3 region: CASSLAGLGDTEAFF. CDR3 in DNA: TGTGCCAGCAGCTTGGCAGGGCTGGGGGACACTGAAGCTTTCTTT.

V and J are TRBV7-6 and TRBJ1-3, with D possibly matching TRBD1 (6 bases). This CDR3 comprises 14 residues. Per germline, CDR1 SGHVS and CDR2 FNYEAQ. With 5 bases removed from V and 0 bases from J, the gap between germline ends came to 8 bases. In nucleotides, the CDR3 is TGTGCCAGCAGCCCCAGGGGCTCTGGAAACACCATATATTTT. It codes for CASSPRGSGNTIYF.

The chain is built from TRBV5-1 and TRBJ2-7, with D possibly called TRBD1 or TRBD2 (5 bases each). Trimming removed 7 bases at V and 5 bases at J, with 19 bases between. This CDR3 has 14 amino acids. The V gene's germline CDR1 is SGHRS and CDR2 YFSETQ. The CDR3 here is CASRDGSFGDEQYF. The CDR3 DNA follows: TGCGCCAGCCGGGACGGCTCCTTCGGGGACGAGCAGTACTTC.

The rearrangement uses TRBV6-5 and TRBJ1-4; TRBD1 might be the D (6 bases). The CDR3 consists of 14 residues. Germline V gene sequence: CDR1 MNHEY, CDR2 SVGAGI. V was shortened by 8 bases and J by 6 bases, with 16 bases between the two germline ends. The CDR3 reads CASGRQEEDEKLFF. The CDR3 DNA is TGTGCCAGCGGAAGACAGGAGGAGGATGAAAAACTGTTTTTT.

This chain joins TRBV5-1 and TRBJ1-2, with no clear D. The length of the CDR3 is 13 residues. Deletions cut 0 bases from V and 7 bases from J, with 10 bases between. Germline V lookup: CDR1 SGHRS, CDR2 YFSETQ. The CDR3 loop is CASSLGLGFGYTF. As DNA, the CDR3 is TGCGCCAGCAGCTTGGGGTTAGGGTTTGGCTACACCTTC. Complete variable domain (other parts from reference TRBV5-1 and TRBJ1-2): KAGVTQTPRYLIKTRGQQVTLSCSPISGHRSVSWYQQTPGQGLQFLFEYFSETQRNKGNFPGRFSGRQFSNSRSEMNVSTLELGDSALYLCASSLGLGFGYTFGSGTRLTVV.

This chain uses TRBV11-2 with TRBJ2-7; maybe TRBD1 (5 bases). The germline gives CDR1 SGHAT, CDR2 FQNNGV. There are 15 residues in the CDR3. V lost 0 bases, J lost 3 bases, and 12 bases lay in between. The CDR3 reads CASSLEGARFYEQYF. The DNA for the CDR3 is TGTGCCAGCAGCTTAGAAGGGGCACGGTTCTACGAGCAGTACTTC.

This sequence joins TRBV11-2 and TRBJ2-7, with 10 bases lining up with TRBD1. Germline loops: CDR1 SGHAT, CDR2 FQNNGV. The CDR3 contains 15 residues. V dropped 1 base and J dropped 6; count of bases not matched to a gene: 6. The CDR3 region is CASSLVGQGFGEQYF. CDR3 in DNA: TGTGCCAGCAGCTTAGTGGGACAGGGGTTCGGCGAGCAGTACTTC.

The J gene is TRBJ1-1, the V gene TRBV2; the D gene is possibly TRBD1 (6 bases). This CDR3 spans 13 amino acids. Trimming shortened V by 11 bases and J by 1 base, and 14 bases separated the two germline ends. Germline CDR1 is SNHLY and CDR2 is FYNNEI. The CDR3 nucleotides read TGTGCCGGTAACAGGGAGGCGAACACTGAAGCTTTCTTT. This sequence encodes CAGNREANTEAFF.

This clone was recorded once. The chain links TRBV29-1 to TRBJ1-1; D gene ambiguous. Trimming removed 5 bases from V and 3 bases from J, with 10 bases in between. The CDR3 spans 12 residues. The germline V gene encodes CDR1 SQVTM and CDR2 ANQGSEA. The CDR3: CSVRPGYTEAFF. CDR3 coding DNA: TGCAGCGTTCGCCCGGGGTACACTGAAGCTTTCTTT.

This sequence joins TRBV6-5 and TRBJ2-3; tentatively, D is TRBD1 (5 bases). This CDR3 comprises 16 residues. Trimming removed 4 bases at V and 2 bases at J, with 16 bases between. Germline loops: CDR1 MNHEY, CDR2 SVGAGI. The CDR3 DNA sequence: TGTGCCAGCAGTTCCATACCACAGGCTCCCACAGATACGCAGTATTTT. This codes for CASSSIPQAPTDTQYF.

The genes are TRBV4-3 and TRBJ1-6; possibly TRBD1 for D (6 bases). Trimming shortened V by 0 bases and J by 6 bases, and 12 bases separated the two germline ends. Germline V lookup: CDR1 LGHNA, CDR2 YSLEER. CDR3 length: 16 residues. CDR3 sequence: CASSQDPGGLNSPLHF. CDR3 DNA: TGCGCCAGCAGCCAAGATCCCGGGGGCCTTAATTCACCCCTCCACTTT.

CDR3 nucleotide sequence: TGTGCCAGCAGCTTAGACGGGACAGGGGCCAACGAGCAGTACTTC. Translating it yields CASSLDGTGANEQYF. The V and J genes are TRBV7-6 and TRBJ2-7, with 10 bases that match TRBD1. Trimming took 1 base from V and 5 from J; bases not matched to a gene: 5. Germline CDR1 and CDR2: SGHVS and FNYEAQ. The CDR3 is 15 amino acids. Variable domain in full (rest from reference TRBV7-6 and TRBJ2-7): GAGVSQSPRYKVTKRGQDVALRCDPISGHVSLYWYRQALGQGPEFLTYFNYEAQQDKSGLPNDRFSAERPEGSISTLTIQRTEQRDSAMYRCASSLDGTGANEQYFGPGTRLTVT.

V is TRBV10-1 and J is TRBJ2-5; D call uncertain. The CDR3 totals 14 residues. CDR1 WNHNN and CDR2 SYGVQD come from the germline V gene (reference sequence). With 3 bases removed from V and 2 bases from J, the gap between germline ends came to 10 bases. Here the CDR3 DNA reads TGCGCCAGCAGTGACTACCGAAATCAAGAGACCCAGTACTTC. Translated: CASSDYRNQETQYF.

This chain links TRBV4-2 with TRBJ1-2, with 9 bases matching TRBD1. Per germline, CDR1 LGHNA and CDR2 YNFKEQ. J was trimmed by 2 bases and V by 0 bases; bases with no gene match: 4. The CDR3 runs to 16 residues. CDR3 sequence: CASSQEGQGGNYGYTF. DNA of the CDR3: TGTGCCAGCAGCCAAGAGGGACAGGGAGGGAACTATGGCTACACCTTC.

The chain employs TRBV19 and TRBJ2-7; TRBD1 or TRBD2 may be the D gene (5 bases each). The CDR3 covers 12 residues. The V and J ends lost 4 bases and 6 bases respectively, with 10 bases between them. Germline-derived CDR1 and CDR2 are LNHDA and SQIVND (reference sequence). The chain's CDR3 is CASSTPGAEQYF. The CDR3 DNA is TGTGCCAGTAGTACCCCCGGGGCCGAGCAGTACTTC.

The chain uses TRBV12-3 or TRBV12-4 and TRBJ1-5; D gene unclear. The CDR3 loop spans 13 amino acids. The ends were cut back, 7 bases at V and 8 bases at J, with 15 bases in the middle. The CDR3 coding sequence is TGTGCCAGCAACCTCTTGCCCGGGGAGCCCCAGCATTTT. Translating gives CASNLLPGEPQHF.

Concerning this clone: Other DNA sequences within the sample encode an identical CDR3. The V call is TRBV5-4, the J call TRBJ2-7; possibly TRBD1 or TRBD2 for D (5 bases each). Trimming shortened V by 3 bases and J by 0 bases, and 10 bases separated the two germline ends. The CDR3 spans 14 residues. Germline V CDR1 and CDR2: SGHNT, YYREEE (reference sequence). For the CDR3, the DNA is TGTGCCAGCAGCTCCGGGACCCTCTCCTACGAGCAGTACTTC. Amino acid sequence: CASSSGTLSYEQYF. Filled out from reference TRBV5-4 and TRBJ2-7, the complete variable domain reads ETGVTQSPTHLIKTRGQQVTLRCSSQSGHNTVSWYQQALGQGPQFIFQYYREEENGRGNFPPRFSGLQFPNYSSELNVNALELDDSALYLCASSSGTLSYEQYFGPGTRLTVT.

V gene TRBV6-5 combines with J gene TRBJ1-5, with D unclear. From germline, CDR1 is MNHEY and CDR2 SVGAGI. The CDR3 spans 13 residues. V was shortened by 2 bases and J by 5 bases, with 7 bases between the two germline ends. CDR3 in amino acids: CASSYRVDQPQHF. CDR3 nucleotides: TGTGCCAGCAGTTACAGGGTTGATCAGCCCCAGCATTTT.